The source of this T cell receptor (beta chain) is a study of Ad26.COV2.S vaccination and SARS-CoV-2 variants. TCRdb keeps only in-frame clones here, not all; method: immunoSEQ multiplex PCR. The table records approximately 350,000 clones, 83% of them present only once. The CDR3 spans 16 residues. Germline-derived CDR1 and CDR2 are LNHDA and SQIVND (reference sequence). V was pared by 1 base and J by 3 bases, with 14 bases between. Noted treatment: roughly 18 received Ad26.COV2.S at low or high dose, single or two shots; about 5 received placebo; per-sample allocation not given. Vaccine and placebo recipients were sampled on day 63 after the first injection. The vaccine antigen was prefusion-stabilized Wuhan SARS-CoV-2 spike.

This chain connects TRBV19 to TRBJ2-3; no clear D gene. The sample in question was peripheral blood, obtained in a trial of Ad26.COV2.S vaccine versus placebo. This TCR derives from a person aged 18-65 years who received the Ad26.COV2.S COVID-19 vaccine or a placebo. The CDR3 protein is CASSIVSVKGTDTQYF. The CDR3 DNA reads TGTGCCAGTAGTATAGTGAGCGTTAAGGGAACAGATACGCAGTATTTT.